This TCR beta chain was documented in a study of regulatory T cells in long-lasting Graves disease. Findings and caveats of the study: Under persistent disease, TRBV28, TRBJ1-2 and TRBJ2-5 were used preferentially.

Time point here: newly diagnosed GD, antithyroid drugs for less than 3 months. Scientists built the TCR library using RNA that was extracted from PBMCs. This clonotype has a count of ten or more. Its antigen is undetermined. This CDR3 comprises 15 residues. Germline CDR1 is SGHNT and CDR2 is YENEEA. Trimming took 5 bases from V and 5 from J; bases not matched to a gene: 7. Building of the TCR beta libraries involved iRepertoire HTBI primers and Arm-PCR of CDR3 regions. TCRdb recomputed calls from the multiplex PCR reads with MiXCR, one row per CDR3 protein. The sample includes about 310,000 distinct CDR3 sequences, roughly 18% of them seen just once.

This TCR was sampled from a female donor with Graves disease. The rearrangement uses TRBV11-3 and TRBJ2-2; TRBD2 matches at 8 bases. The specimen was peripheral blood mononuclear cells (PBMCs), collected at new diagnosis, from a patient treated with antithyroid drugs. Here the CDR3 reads CASSTSGSGTGELFF. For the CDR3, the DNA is TGTGCCAGCAGCACCAGCGGGAGCGGGACCGGGGAGCTGTTTTTT.